This is a list of T cell receptor beta chains from one sample in a study of cytomegalovirus exposure and HLA in healthy donors. Sequenced by immunoSEQ multiplex PCR; TCRdb stores in-frame clones only, minus some. The sample carries 200,000 to 250,000 clones, roughly 83% recorded once. The specimen sequenced was PBMCs. Receptors were obtained from a woman aged 25 to 39 in good health and CMV-seropositive. Both conserved end residues are part of each CDR3. A D gene is named only where the DNA matches it firmly. Some rows have no size entry. The others give once, few or many, or a class for an expanded clone.

>TRBJ1-2|14|TRBV28|-|-
CASSLLGSNYGYTF
TGTGCCAGCAGTTTATTAGGCTCAAACTATGGCTACACCTTC
>TRBJ1-1|13|TRBV6-1|-|-
CASSVRTNTEAFF
TGTGCCAGCAGTGTTCGCACGAACACTGAAGCTTTCTTT
>TRBJ1-5|13|TRBV6-5|-|-
CAARGALNQPQHF
TGTGCCGCCCGAGGGGCTCTCAATCAGCCCCAGCATTTT
>TRBJ2-7|16|TRBV21-1|once|-
CASSKLGSTKGYEQYF
TGTGCCAGCAGCAAATTGGGCAGCACAAAGGGGTACGAGCAGTACTTC
>TRBJ2-7|13|TRBV28|-|-
CASKLGFNHEQYF
TGTGCCAGCAAGCTAGGGTTTAATCACGAGCAGTACTTC
>TRBJ1-1|14|TRBV4-1|-|-
CASSRGTLNTEAFF
TGCGCCAGCAGCCGCGGGACATTGAACACTGAAGCTTTCTTT
>TRBJ1-1|11|TRBV30|many|-
CAWSEQFEAFF
TGTGCCTGGAGTGAGCAGTTTGAAGCTTTCTTT
>TRBJ2-2|13|TRBV11-3|few|-
CASSSSIPGELFF
TGTGCCAGCAGCTCGAGTATCCCCGGGGAGCTGTTTTTT
>TRBJ1-1|14|TRBV5-6|-|-
CASSLYFENTEAFF
TGTGCCAGCAGCTTATACTTTGAGAACACTGAAGCTTTCTTT
>TRBJ2-1|9|TRBV28|few|-
CASGYKQFF
TGTGCCAGCGGATATAAGCAGTTCTTC
>TRBJ2-7|15|TRBV11-2|-|-
CASSSPWGGRYEQYF
TGTGCCAGCAGCTCCCCGTGGGGAGGTCGCTACGAGCAGTACTTC
>TRBJ2-7|13|TRBV27|-|-
CASSLDPSYEQYF
TGTGCCAGCAGTTTAGACCCTAGCTACGAGCAGTACTTC
>TRBJ2-1|14|TRBV12-5|-|TRBD2
CASGPREGYNEQFF
TGTGCTAGTGGTCCAAGGGAGGGGTACAATGAGCAGTTCTTC
>TRBJ2-1|12|TRBV5-1|-|-
CASSFEYNEQFF
TGCGCCAGCAGCTTTGAATACAATGAGCAGTTCTTC
>TRBJ1-1|14|TRBV10-3|few|-
CAIRSGGLNTEAFF
TGTGCCATCAGATCCGGGGGTCTGAACACTGAAGCTTTCTTT
>TRBJ2-5|14|TRBV27|-|-
CASRGGGSRETQYF
TGTGCCAGCAGGGGAGGAGGATCGCGAGAGACCCAGTACTTC
>TRBJ2-7|14|TRBV4-1|-|TRBD2
CASSQAGLAYEQYF
TGCGCCAGCAGCCAAGCGGGACTAGCTTACGAGCAGTACTTC
>TRBJ1-2|12|TRBV7-9|-|-
CASSLGGQGYTF
TGTGCCAGCAGCTTAGGCGGCCAGGGTTACACCTTC
>TRBJ1-1|13|TRBV6-5|-|-
CASSTQEDTEAFF
TGTGCCAGCAGCACCCAAGAGGACACTGAAGCTTTCTTT
>TRBJ1-2|17|TRBV28|-|TRBD1
CASSDKSGHQGDYGYTF
TGTGCCAGCAGTGACAAATCCGGGCACCAGGGGGACTATGGCTACACCTTC
>TRBJ2-5|14|TRBV28|-|-
CASRSPSGAETQYF
TGTGCCAGCAGAAGCCCATCTGGGGCTGAGACCCAGTACTTC
>TRBJ2-7|13|TRBV7-8|-|-
CASSLEGQYEQYF
TGTGCCAGCAGCTTGGAGGGGCAGTACGAGCAGTACTTC
>TRBJ1-2|13|TRBV19|few|-
CASRQSSNYGYTF
TGTGCCAGTAGGCAGTCCTCTAACTATGGCTACACCTTC
>TRBJ2-2|19|TRBV27|once|TRBD1
CASSFRRTGWSENTGELFF
TGTGCCAGCAGTTTTCGTCGGACAGGTTGGAGCGAGAACACCGGGGAGCTGTTTTTT
>TRBJ2-1|15|TRBV27|-|TRBD2
CASRDLAGGRNEQFF
TGTGCCAGCAGGGACCTAGCGGGAGGGCGCAATGAGCAGTTCTTC
>TRBJ1-1|14|TRBV6-5|-|-
CASRRGRGRTEAFF
TGTGCCAGCAGACGCGGAAGGGGAAGAACTGAAGCTTTCTTT
>TRBJ2-4|14|TRBV29-1|-|-
CSVDSPTDRNIQYF
TGCAGCGTTGATAGCCCAACCGACAGAAACATTCAGTACTTC
>TRBJ2-7|11|TRBV29-1|-|-
CSVEDGWEQYF
TGCAGCGTTGAAGACGGATGGGAGCAGTACTTC
>TRBJ1-2|13|TRBV30|-|-
CAWSERSGYGYTF
TGTGCCTGGAGTGAACGGTCGGGCTATGGCTACACCTTC
>TRBJ1-2|16|TRBV30|once|TRBD1
CAWSRGDSQANYGYTF
TGTGCCTGGAGCCGGGGGGACAGTCAAGCTAACTATGGCTACACCTTC
>TRBJ2-7|17|TRBV7-3|-|-
CASSSLLTYLSSYEQYF
TGTGCCAGCAGTTCGCTTCTGACTTACCTTAGCTCCTACGAGCAGTACTTC
>TRBJ2-1|15|TRBV9|-|-
CASSVSGTDANEQFF
TGTGCCAGCAGCGTAAGCGGAACCGATGCGAATGAGCAGTTCTTC
>TRBJ2-3|18|TRBV4-3|-|TRBD2
CASSQDSLAGDSTDTQYF
TGCGCCAGCAGCCAAGATAGTCTAGCGGGAGATAGCACAGATACGCAGTATTTT
>TRBJ2-1|18|TRBV5-4|-|TRBD2
CASSPEGSGRNGYNEQFF
TGTGCCAGCAGCCCCGAGGGTAGCGGGAGAAATGGCTACAATGAGCAGTTCTTC
>TRBJ2-7|15|TRBV7-9|-|-
CASSLGHTFEFGQYF
TGTGCCAGCAGCTTAGGACATACTTTCGAGTTCGGGCAGTACTTC
>TRBJ2-7|12|TRBV28|-|TRBD1
CASTTGGYEQYF
TGTGCCAGTACCACAGGGGGCTACGAGCAGTACTTC
>TRBJ1-2|15|TRBV5-1|-|-
CASSPGRVFGDGYTF
TGCGCCAGCAGCCCGGGGAGGGTGTTTGGTGATGGCTACACCTTC
>TRBJ1-1|15|TRBV6-6|few|-
CASRTPDESNTEAFF
TGTGCCAGTCGCACCCCAGATGAGTCAAACACTGAAGCTTTCTTT
>TRBJ2-7|16|TRBV4-3|-|TRBD1
CASSQGPGQGNYEQYF
TGCGCCAGCAGCCAGGGACCGGGACAGGGAAACTACGAGCAGTACTTC
>TRBJ2-7|14|TRBV7-3|-|-
CASSKVPSQSEQYF
TGTGCCAGCAGCAAGGTCCCTTCCCAATCCGAGCAGTACTTC